Sequencing of this TCR beta chain was carried out in a study of T-cell reconstitution after alpha-beta-depleted transplantation in children. The germline gives CDR1 SNHLY, CDR2 FYNNEI. CDR3 size: 17 residues. V lost 6 bases and J lost 4; bases outside the gene matches: 14. The authors prepared the TCRbeta library with unique molecular identifiers. TCRdb reanalysed the PCR reads using MiXCR and keeps one entry per CDR3 protein. The table has roughly 420,000 distinct CDR3 sequences, under 20% seen once. The V gene is TRBV2, the J gene TRBJ2-7; 11 bases match TRBD2. This clonotype originated in a boy in the first two years of life who had a stem cell transplant for Wiskott-Aldrich syndrome, so the T cells may come from the graft donor. The sequenced sample was PBMCs, mostly from graft donor cells, obtained 360 days after TCRalphabeta/CD19-depleted stem cell transplant. CDR3 nucleotide sequence: TGTGCCAGCAGCGCATGGGCCCCTAGCGGGGGGCTGTACGAGCAGTACTTC. Translating it yields CASSAWAPSGGLYEQYF.